This passage covers 27 T cell receptor beta chains from one sample sequenced in a study of T cells in Graves' hyperthyroidism and ophthalmopathy. The TCR beta CDR3 regions underwent amplification using RNA transcripts as the source. RT-PCR in the first round (using the HTBI primer set) targeted the TCR CDR3. Using its own MiXCR run on the multiplex PCR reads, TCRdb lists one record per CDR3 protein. The top ten hold under 35% of the sample, which has hundreds of thousands of distinct CDR3 sequences, roughly 20% seen once. The sample comprised blood. Source of these receptors: a man aged 25-40 years with Graves' ophthalmopathy.

This clonotype was detected many times. This rearrangement joins TRBV27 to TRBJ2-7; D remains unclear. V lost 6 bases and J lost 2, with 8 bases in between. CDR3 size: 12 residues. The germline V gene encodes CDR1 MNHEY and CDR2 SMNVEV (reference sequence). CDR3 coding DNA: TGTGCCAGCAGCGGACCGGCCTACGAGCAGTACTTC. It is translated as CASSGPAYEQYF.

At least ten counts were recorded for this clonotype. The genes are TRBV30 and TRBJ2-6; D is ambiguous. CDR3 size: 16 residues. The germline V and J ends were trimmed by 0 bases and 0 bases, with 9 bases remaining between them. Germline V gene sequence: CDR1 GTSNPN, CDR2 SVGIG (reference sequence). The CDR3 sequence: CAWSVLLDSGANVLTF. DNA for the CDR3: TGTGCCTGGAGTGTGCTCTTGGACTCTGGGGCCAACGTCCTGACTTTC.

The rearrangement joins TRBV29-1 to TRBJ2-1; 9 bases match TRBD2. CDR1 is SQVTM, CDR2 ANQGSEA, per germline. With V trimmed by 7 bases and J by 9 bases, 7 bases remained unmatched. This CDR3 has 12 residues. CDR3 protein: CSEEAGGPEQFF. Written as DNA, the CDR3 is TGCAGCGAGGAAGCGGGAGGTCCTGAGCAGTTCTTC.

The V call is TRBV6-2 or TRBV6-3, the J call TRBJ2-1; D unclear. V dropped 6 bases and J dropped 5 bases, with 14 bases sitting between them. CDR1 MNHEY and CDR2 SVGEGT come from the germline V gene. CDR3 length: 14 amino acids. For the CDR3, the DNA is TGTGCCAGCAGGGGTTCCTATTGGGACAATGAGCAGTTCTTC. It codes for CASRGSYWDNEQFF.

This clonotype showed up just a few times. CDR3 in DNA: TGTGCCAGCAGCCACGGGGTATGGGGAAACACCATATATTTT. Translated, it gives CASSHGVWGNTIYF. J is TRBJ1-3 and V is TRBV3-1; unclear D gene. Germline CDR1 is LGHDT and CDR2 is YNNKEL (reference sequence). Trimming shortened V by 3 bases and J by 4 bases, and 10 bases separated the two germline ends. CDR3 length: 14 amino acids. The variable domain in full, with the rest retrieved from reference TRBV3-1 and TRBJ1-3, is DTAVSQTPKYLVTQMGNDKSIKCEQNLGHDTMYWYKQDSKKFLKIMFSYNNKELIINETVPNRFSPKSPDKAHLNLHINSLELGDSAVYFCASSHGVWGNTIYFGEGSWLTVV.

The gene calls are TRBV10-3 and TRBJ2-1; TRBD1 aligns across 7 bases. This CDR3 region has 11 residues. With V trimmed by 8 bases and J by 5 bases, 0 bases remained unmatched. The V gene's germline CDR1 is ENHRY and CDR2 SYGVKD. The chain's CDR3 is CAIGQDNEQFF. CDR3 nucleotides: TGTGCCATCGGACAGGACAATGAGCAGTTCTTC.

This clonotype has more than one count but fewer than ten. This chain links TRBV10-3 with TRBJ2-7; 9 nucleotides line up with TRBD1. Germline V gene sequence: CDR1 ENHRY, CDR2 SYGVKD. The J segment lost 5 bases and the V segment lost 5 bases, leaving 4 bases of the junction unmatched. The CDR3 length is 13 residues. This CDR3 reads CAISRDRVNEQYF. In DNA, the CDR3 is TGTGCCATCAGTAGGGACAGGGTAAACGAGCAGTACTTC.

This chain links TRBV4-2 with TRBJ2-3, with D unclear. The length of the CDR3 is 15 residues. V was shortened by 0 bases and J by 0 bases, with 7 bases between the two germline ends. Looked up from germline, CDR1 is LGHNA and CDR2 is YNFKEQ. The CDR3 region has the DNA TGTGCCAGCAGCCAAGAATTCACTAGCACAGATACGCAGTATTTT. It specifies CASSQEFTSTDTQYF.

This clonotype was seen a few times. The genes are TRBV6-4 and TRBJ2-3; D unclear. Germline V gene data show CDR1 as MRHNA and CDR2 as SNTAGT. V gave up 4 bases and J gave up 3 bases, with 14 bases separating them. CDR3 length: 15 amino acids. CDR3 nucleotides: TGTGCCAGCAGTGCCGCTCCGTGGGGTACAGATACGCAGTATTTT. Translation: CASSAAPWGTDTQYF.

V usage is TRBV4-2 and J usage is TRBJ2-2; D uncertain. Trimming shortened V by 0 bases and J by 0 bases, and 8 bases separated the two germline ends. This CDR3 has 16 amino acids. Germline V gene lookup returns CDR1 LGHNA and CDR2 YNFKEQ. Here the CDR3 DNA reads TGTGCCAGCAGCCAAGATGTGGCTGCGAACACCGGGGAGCTGTTTTTT. This codes for CASSQDVAANTGELFF.

This sequence joins TRBV20-1 and TRBJ2-7, with TRBD2 matching 9 bases. J gave up 3 bases and V 1 base, and 13 bases lay outside the gene matches. The germline V gene encodes CDR1 DFQATT and CDR2 SNEGSKA (reference sequence). This CDR3 has 17 residues. CDR3 bases: TGCAGTGCTAGAGGCCTAGCGGGAATCGAGGCTTACTACGAGCAGTACTTC. Translated: CSARGLAGIEAYYEQYF.

This clonotype was counted between two and nine times. The chain is built from TRBV18 and TRBJ2-7, with 7 bases lining up with TRBD1. CDR1 and CDR2 (germline): KGHSH, LQKENI. Trimming took 8 bases from V and 7 from J; bases not matched to a gene: 17. The CDR3 spans 15 residues. The CDR3 coding sequence is TGTGCCAGCAGTTACCGCCCGACAGGGTTGAGAGAGCAGTACTTC. Amino acids: CASSYRPTGLREQYF.

This clonotype was seen ten or more times. The V and J genes are TRBV30 and TRBJ2-1; 8 bases line up with TRBD2. With 0 bases clipped from V and 12 bases from J, the junction kept 4 bases outside the gene matches. The germline gives CDR1 GTSNPN, CDR2 SVGIG (reference sequence). This CDR3 has 12 amino acids. In nucleotides, the CDR3 is TGTGCCTGGAGTGTAATCGGGGGGGTGCAGTTCTTC. It yields the protein CAWSVIGGVQFF.

The chain links TRBV4-1 to TRBJ2-7, with TRBD1 matching over 9 bases. V lost 4 bases and J lost 5; bases outside the gene matches: 9. Per germline, CDR1 MGHRA and CDR2 YSYEKL. This CDR3 spans 15 amino acids. CDR3: CASSRGTGLFDEQYF. The DNA of the CDR3 is TGCGCCAGCAGCCGAGGGACAGGGTTATTCGACGAGCAGTACTTC.

The chain uses TRBV30 and TRBJ2-3; no clear D. Germline V gives CDR1 GTSNPN, CDR2 SVGIG (reference sequence). The length of the CDR3 is 13 residues. The germline V and J ends were trimmed by 3 bases and 1 base, with 8 bases remaining between them. CDR3 region: CAWRGWRTDTQYF. CDR3 DNA: TGTGCCTGGAGAGGGTGGCGCACAGATACGCAGTATTTT. Full variable domain (rest looked up from reference TRBV30 and TRBJ2-3): SQTIHQWPATLVQPVGSPLSLECTVEGTSNPNLYWYRQAAGRGLQLLFYSVGIGQISSEVPQNLSASRPQDRQFILSSKKLLLSDSGFYLCAWRGWRTDTQYFGPGTRLTVL.

This clonotype was seen a few times. J is TRBJ1-1 and V is TRBV6-1; no clear D. This CDR3 contains 15 residues. V lost 2 bases, J lost 0 bases, and 10 bases lay in between. Germline V gives CDR1 MNHNS, CDR2 SASEGT. Written as DNA, the CDR3 is TGTGCCAGCAGTGAACTGAGCGGGGTGAACACTGAAGCTTTCTTT. Protein sequence: CASSELSGVNTEAFF.

The table lists this clonotype with many counts. This chain links TRBV20-1 with TRBJ2-1, with D perhaps matching TRBD2 (6 bases). The CDR3 is 13 amino acids. V lost 3 bases, J lost 4 bases, and 10 bases lay in between. Germline CDR1 and CDR2: DFQATT and SNEGSKA (reference sequence). The CDR3 DNA follows: TGCAGTGCTAGGCGGGGTTCATACAATGAGCAGTTCTTC. This encodes CSARRGSYNEQFF.

This clonotype was counted many times. This sequence joins TRBV7-2 and TRBJ2-7; unclear D gene. Germline V gene lookup returns CDR1 SGHTA and CDR2 FQGNSA. The CDR3 is made up of 11 amino acids. Trimming took off 8 bases at V and 4 bases at J, with 9 bases between the two ends. The CDR3, as DNA: TGTGCCAGCGGACCAGGATACGAGCAGTACTTC. It yields the protein CASGPGYEQYF.

The chain carries TRBV20-1 and TRBJ2-2; possibly TRBD2 for D (5 bases). The CDR3 runs 15 residues. V lost 4 bases, J lost 0 bases, and 12 bases lay in between. Per germline, CDR1 DFQATT and CDR2 SNEGSKA (reference sequence). The CDR3, as DNA: TGCAGTGCTACCCCGGCGGGCGCGAACACCGGGGAGCTGTTTTTT. This translates into CSATPAGANTGELFF.

The rearrangement links TRBV28 to TRBJ2-2; D is perhaps TRBD1 or TRBD2 (5 bases each). V was shortened by 7 bases and J by 5 bases, with 11 bases between the two germline ends. CDR3 length: 13 amino acids. Germline V lookup: CDR1 MDHEN, CDR2 SYDVKM. In DNA, the CDR3 is TGTGCCAGCACCAAGTGGGGGACCGGGGAGCTGTTTTTT. This translates into CASTKWGTGELFF.

This clonotype has only a few counts. This chain links TRBV19 with TRBJ1-5; D gene unclear. V dropped 7 bases and J dropped 0 bases, with 13 bases sitting between them. In germline, CDR1 is LNHDA, CDR2 SQIVND (reference sequence). The CDR3 has 15 amino acids. The chain's CDR3 is CASTTGRNSNQPQHF. The CDR3 DNA reads as TGTGCCAGTACTACCGGGCGGAATAGCAATCAGCCCCAGCATTTT.

The chain is built from TRBV18 and TRBJ2-7; TRBD1 aligns across 7 bases. The CDR3 has 14 amino acids. V shed 2 bases and J 3 bases; nucleotides not matched to a gene: 4. Germline values: CDR1 KGHSH, CDR2 LQKENI. The CDR3 protein is CASSPGQDNYEQYF. CDR3 in DNA: TGTGCCAGCTCACCAGGACAGGACAACTACGAGCAGTACTTC.

This clonotype showed up many times. The rearrangement joins TRBV7-8 to TRBJ1-5; 12 bases are shared with TRBD1. Germline CDR1 SGHVS, CDR2 FQNEAQ. The ends lost 7 bases at V and 11 bases at J; junction bases unmatched: 9. This CDR3 region has 14 residues. The CDR3 DNA is TGTGCCAGCACCGGGACAGGGGGCCTTGGGACCCAGCATTTT. Its protein product is CASTGTGGLGTQHF.

The CDR3 DNA sequence: TGCAGTGCTATAGCCCTGGGGAGCGCTAGCTCCTACGAGCAGTACTTC. It specifies CSAIALGSASSYEQYF. The chain combines TRBV20-1 with TRBJ2-7, with D tentatively TRBD2 (5 bases). Trimming removed 4 bases at V and 0 bases at J, with 19 bases between. This CDR3 contains 16 residues. CDR1 is DFQATT and CDR2 is SNEGSKA in the germline V gene (reference sequence).

In the case of this clonotype: A much larger clone lies one base from this, so it may be a read error. The rearrangement uses TRBV6-5 and TRBJ2-3; D unclear. The CDR3 contains 14 residues. Germline values: CDR1 MNHEY, CDR2 SVGAGI. Trimming pared 1 base from V and 1 base from J, leaving 6 bases between. The CDR3 region is CASSYFSRTDTQYF. The CDR3 DNA is TGTGCCAGCAGTTACTTCAGTCGCACAGATACGCAGTATTTT.

The chain recombines TRBV4-1 with TRBJ2-3; D could derive from TRBD1 or TRBD2 (5 bases each). The germline V gene encodes CDR1 MGHRA and CDR2 YSYEKL. V was cut by 0 bases and J by 4 bases, with 14 bases left in between. The CDR3 totals 16 residues. CDR3 bases: TGCGCCAGCAGCCAAGAGCGAGGGGTTGGGGCAGATACGCAGTATTTT. Translating gives CASSQERGVGADTQYF.

In its sample, this clonotype was seen a few times. The chain has TRBV7-9 and TRBJ2-1, with 7 bases matching TRBD2. Germline values: CDR1 SEHNR, CDR2 FQNEAQ (reference sequence). The CDR3 contains 13 residues. J gave up 9 bases and V 4 bases, and 6 bases lay outside the gene matches. Here the CDR3 DNA reads TGTGCCAGCAGCTCCCGGGGGGTCCCTGAGCAGTTCTTC. Translating it yields CASSSRGVPEQFF.